This T cell receptor beta chain was captured by sequencing in a study of vaccination effects on CD4 cells after COVID-19. About the study: Every participant took two doses of the BNT162b2 or mRNA-1273 vaccine.

Germline assignment: CDR1 KGHSH and CDR2 LQKENI. CDR3 length equals 15 residues. V was shortened by 2 bases and J by 2 bases, with 12 bases between the two germline ends. As to this clone: Antigen unknown.

Before sequencing, viral peptide pools were used by the ViraFEST assay to expand antigen-specific CD4+ T cells. CD4+ T cell isolation took place after 10 days of culture. Nucleocapsid antibody tests were negative, and the vaccine recipients had no prior SARS-CoV-2 infection. Only in-frame clones appear in the TCRdb table, and some are missing; sequencing was by immunoSEQ multiplex PCR. The data show about 52,000 clones, nearly 80% seen once. This clonotype was sampled from a human donor who received a COVID-19 vaccine. The chain recombines TRBV18 with TRBJ1-2, with D possibly TRBD1 on 5 matching bases. The specimen comprised CD4+ T cells from PBMCs cultured with HCoV-OC43 spike peptides, sampled before COVID-19 vaccination. Subset specified: HCoV-OC43 spike overlapping peptide pool stimulation. The chain's CDR3 is CASSPFRQTNYGYTF. CDR3 bases: TGTGCCAGCTCACCATTCCGACAGACCAACTATGGCTACACCTTC.